This is a list of T cell receptor beta chains from one sample in a study of blood T cell repertoires in COVID-19. Some clones are missing from TCRdb's copy, which holds only in-frame ones; the method was immunoSEQ multiplex PCR. The sample lists under 200,000 clones; roughly 90% were seen once. The sample comprised peripheral blood. The origin of the receptors is a man aged 18 to 30 with active or convalescent COVID-19. Both conserved end residues are part of each CDR3. The D gene is left open where the match is weak.

D gene | V gene | CDR3 protein
. | TRBV12-3/TRBV12-4 | CASSLVLNYGYTF
. | TRBV6-1 | CASSELYSYEQYF
. | TRBV19 | CASSIGRNNQPQHF
TRBD2 | TRBV7-6 | CASSLESSGRAGELFF
TRBD2 | TRBV2 | CASSGTRWEQFF
. | TRBV5-1 | CASSLGASGVSGELFF
TRBD1 | TRBV19 | CASSWRQGTEAFF
TRBD2 | TRBV30 | CAWLRRGGYNEQFF
TRBD1 | TRBV2 | CASRRDRGGTEAFF
. | TRBV28 | CASRGASNYGYTF
TRBD1 | TRBV6-6 | CASSRQGAWGANVLTF
. | TRBV5-6 | CASSLRRGVTSSGNQPQHF
. | TRBV5-8 | CASSAEAYNQPQHF
. | TRBV19 | CASSIGRRTHNEKLFF
TRBD1 | TRBV6-5 | CASRGTGERQPQHF
. | TRBV7-2 | CASSPQWGTFYGYTF
TRBD2 | TRBV4-1 | CASSQRTSPHPAITGELFF
. | TRBV29-1 | CSAFSDSFGYTF
. | TRBV24-1 | CATSDSYRDEAFF
TRBD1 | TRBV30 | CAYKRQGDDTEAFF
TRBD2 | TRBV27 | CASSLLAGDSYEQYF
. | TRBV28 | CASSGDILNGEAFF
. | TRBV24-1 | CATSGRGGPTDTQYF
TRBD2 | TRBV6-1 | CASSVPLTSDYNEQFF
TRBD2 | TRBV5-4 | CASSSIAGPTDTQYF
. | TRBV6-2/TRBV6-3 | CASSRTGWAEAFF
TRBD2 | TRBV7-6 | CASSPRTSGGGDTQYF
. | TRBV27 | CASRLGGAWSYNSPLHF
. | TRBV19 | CASSIGAGSTDTQYF
TRBD1 | TRBV2 | CASSESGQSYNEQFF
. | TRBV6-5 | CASRPPTGYEETQYF
TRBD1 | TRBV6-2/TRBV6-3 | CASSSRQGFNQPQHF
TRBD2 | TRBV9 | CASSPSGIAGEREQFF
TRBD1 | TRBV19 | CASSTGTGRGQPQHF
. | TRBV27 | CASSLKGGSYGYTF
. | TRBV27 | CASSLWQDYEQYF
TRBD1 | TRBV6-5 | CASSLDRETGLFF
TRBD1 | TRBV6-5 | CASSKHGTGAQEQYF
. | TRBV2 | CASSESPTGPETQYF
. | TRBV18 | CASSQQPEQYF
. | TRBV29-1 | CSVRSSGNTIYF
. | TRBV7-8 | CASSFQLRETQYF
TRBD1 | TRBV2 | CASRLTGGNPETQYF
. | TRBV19 | CASIRTPEGYGYTF
TRBD1 | TRBV7-9 | CASSLEWTGNTEAFF
TRBD1 | TRBV4-1 | CASSPRGQDPSGANVLTF
. | TRBV9 | CASLNRDYGYTF
TRBD2 | TRBV7-3 | CASSLKGRGDGANVLTF
. | TRBV6-4 | CASSVNPGSYNEQFF